In this sample, the clone carrying this T cell receptor beta chain turned up many times. The data are from a study of neurological immune-mediated disorders. This CDR3 spans 14 amino acids. Germline lookup yields CDR1 SGHVS and CDR2 FQNEAQ. Trimming cost V 1 base and J 9 bases; bases outside gene matches: 7. TCRdb processed the 5' RACE reads anew with MiXCR; each CDR3 protein has one entry. This sample has 28,000 or so distinct CDR3 sequences, with roughly 15% found just once. The sequence was obtained from an older man in good health. Sequencing was performed on PBMCs. The rearrangement links TRBV7-8 to TRBJ2-7; TRBD2 agrees at 9 bases. The CDR3: CASSLVAGGGGQYF. The DNA for the CDR3 is TGTGCCAGCAGCTTAGTGGCGGGGGGGGGTGGGCAGTACTTC. Using reference TRBV7-8 and TRBJ2-7 for the parts outside the CDR3, the full variable domain is GAGVSQSPRYKVAKRGQDVALRCDPISGHVSLFWYQQALGQGPEFLTYFQNEAQLDKSGLPSDRFFAERPEGSVSTLKIQRTQQEDSAVYLCASSLVAGGGGQYFGPGTRLTVT.